This T cell receptor beta chain was identified in a study of T cell responses to AZD1222 COVID-19 vaccine. Findings of the study overall: Clonal diversity may have been underestimated, and the donors were mostly white British, with more females than males.

As regards this clone: The antigen remains unidentified.

The V and J ends lost 3 bases and 5 bases respectively, with 17 bases between them. CDR3 length: 15 amino acids. Germline-derived CDR1 and CDR2 are SGHNT and YYREEE (reference sequence). This table comes from immunoSEQ multiplex PCR, and its TCRdb copy is limited to in-frame clones, with some not included. The sample consists of more than 80,000 clones, approximately 83% of them appearing once. The source of this sequence is an adult who received the AZD1222 COVID-19 vaccine. The rearrangement links TRBV5-4 to TRBJ1-2, with D tentatively TRBD1 (6 bases). The sequences come from peripheral blood, collected 28 days after the second AZD1222 dose. CDR3 amino acids: CASSYNAGTTYGYTF. CDR3 sequence (DNA): TGTGCCAGCAGCTATAACGCCGGGACAACTTATGGCTACACCTTC. The full variable domain, completed using reference TRBV5-4 and TRBJ1-2, is ETGVTQSPTHLIKTRGQQVTLRCSSQSGHNTVSWYQQALGQGPQFIFQYYREEENGRGNFPPRFSGLQFPNYSSELNVNALELDDSALYLCASSYNAGTTYGYTFGSGTRLTVV.